A selection of T cell receptor beta chains follows, all from one sample in a study of control samples from healthy donors and cancer patients. TCRdb's table, derived via immunoSEQ multiplex PCR, lists solely in-frame clones and lacks some. The repertoire holds around 64,000 clones, with around nine tenths as singletons. Sequenced sample: PBMCs. Source of these receptors: a man in his sixties with colorectal cancer. The CDR3 runs from the conserved cysteine through the conserved F or W. D genes are given only for firm matches. Clone size is shown for a subset of rows, as once, few, many or a class of expanded clone.

d_call clone_size j_call v_call cdr3_nt cdr3_aa
. . TRBJ2-2 TRBV5-4 TGTGCCAGCAGCCCCTACAACACCGGGGAGCTGTTTTTT CASSPYNTGELFF
. . TRBJ1-2 TRBV27 TGTGCCAGCAGTTTACAGGGAAGGGACTATGGCTACACCTTC CASSLQGRDYGYTF
TRBD2 once TRBJ2-2 TRBV2 TGTGCCAGCCACCCGGGGGCGGGGGGCGGGGAGCTGTTTTTT CASHPGAGGGELFF
. . TRBJ1-2 TRBV6-5 TGTGCCAGCAGAGACGGGGGCTATGGCTACACCTTC CASRDGGYGYTF
. few TRBJ1-2 TRBV7-2 TGTGCCAGCAGCCCCTGGGGCAACTATGGCTACACCTTC CASSPWGNYGYTF
TRBD2 . TRBJ2-2 TRBV6-4 TGTGCCAGCAGTGACTCGTGGACTAGCGGGGACACCGGGGAGCTGTTTTTT CASSDSWTSGDTGELFF
. . TRBJ1-3 TRBV18 TGTGCCAGCTCACCGAAGCGGGGGCCCCACTCTGGAAACACCATATATTTT CASSPKRGPHSGNTIYF
. . TRBJ2-7 TRBV5-6 TGTGCCAGCAGCTTGACGGGGGTAGCGCCCTACGAGCAGTACTTC CASSLTGVAPYEQYF
TRBD1 . TRBJ2-7 TRBV6-5 TGTGCCAGCAGGGGGACAGGGGCCCCCTACGAGCAGTACTTC CASRGTGAPYEQYF
. few TRBJ2-2 TRBV5-1 TGCGCCAGCAGCTACGGACAGCCCGGGGAGCTGTTTTTT CASSYGQPGELFF
. . TRBJ2-2 TRBV30 TGTGCCCGGTCACGGGCTAGCGAGTTCACCGGGGAGCTGTTTTTT CARSRASEFTGELFF
. . TRBJ2-2 TRBV3-1/TRBV3-2 TGTGCCAGCAGCACCCGAAGACTGGGGGCCCTCGCCGGGGAGCTGTTTTTT CASSTRRLGALAGELFF
. . TRBJ2-3 TRBV7-6 TGTGCCAGCAGCCTACGGGGGTCTGATGCCCAAGATACGCAGTATTTT CASSLRGSDAQDTQYF
TRBD2 . TRBJ2-2 TRBV6-5 TGTGCCAGCAGTTATTTGGGGGGGATGTTTTTT CASSYLGGMFF
TRBD1 . TRBJ2-7 TRBV5-1 TGCGCCAGCAGCTTGCGGACAGGGTATGACGAGCAGTACTTC CASSLRTGYDEQYF
. once TRBJ1-5 TRBV5-5 TGTGCCAGCAGCTTTCTGGGAGGCAGCAATCAGCCCCAGCATTTT CASSFLGGSNQPQHF
TRBD1 . TRBJ2-7 TRBV7-2 TGTGCCAGCAGCTCCTACAGGGGGGTCTACGAGCAGTACTTC CASSSYRGVYEQYF